This entry lists 3 T cell receptor beta chains sequenced from one sample in a study of T-cell memory formation after mild COVID-19. Each CDR3 protein is one row after TCRdb ran MiXCR on the 5' RACE reads. The sample carries around 200,000 distinct CDR3 sequences, over 9.5% recorded once. Sequencing input: PBMCs or a T cell subset sorted from them (not recorded which). These receptors came from a young man who had mild COVID-19 (a few samples of this study predate the infection). Cell type and time point are not known.

This clonotype has only a few counts. This chain links TRBV6-1 with TRBJ1-1, with TRBD1 matching over 9 bases. Germline V CDR1 and CDR2: MNHNS, SASEGT. There are 15 residues in the CDR3. The V gene end was trimmed by 4 bases and the J gene end by 5 bases; junction bases not matched to a gene: 8. CDR3 loop: CASSGGQGPMTEAFF. In nucleotides, the CDR3 is TGTGCCAGCAGTGGCGGACAGGGGCCGATGACTGAAGCTTTCTTT.

This clonotype was seen ten or more times. The chain couples TRBV6-4 to TRBJ2-1, with a tentative D call TRBD1 (5 bases). Germline loops: CDR1 MRHNA, CDR2 SNTAGT. The CDR3 contains 13 residues. V shed 3 bases and J shed 2 bases, with 5 bases lying between them. The DNA of the CDR3 is TGTGCCAGCAGTGAGGACACCTACAATGAGCAGTTCTTC. It translates to CASSEDTYNEQFF.

The chain is built from TRBV19 and TRBJ1-6; no firm D call. Between the trimmed V and J ends, which lost 9 bases and 7 bases, there was a span of 10 bases. The CDR3 sequence is 12 residues long. Per germline, CDR1 LNHDA and CDR2 SQIVND (reference sequence). The CDR3 coding sequence is TGTGCCAGCAGAGAGGTCAATTCACCCCTCCACTTT. Translating gives CASREVNSPLHF.